Below, 30 T cell receptor beta chains from the same sample are listed, as sequenced in a study of T cells after posttransplantation cyclophosphamide. A marrow graft followed busulfan-fludarabine conditioning, with cyclophosphamide on days +3 and +4. The data were produced by immunoSEQ multiplex PCR, yet TCRdb's version contains in-frame clones alone and is incomplete. The sample was found to contain around 2,900 clones, and every one recurs. This specimen was PBMCs, taken after allogeneic stem cell transplant with posttransplant cyclophosphamide. These receptor sequences come from a female patient aged 50 to 60 who received an allogeneic stem cell transplant from a related donor, was CMV-positive, and had no GVHD. Part of the T cell pool may stem from the graft donor.

This clone has a count of ten or more. This rearrangement joins TRBV2 to TRBJ2-3; 8 bases map to TRBD2. Germline CDR1 SNHLY, CDR2 FYNNEI. This CDR3 region has 17 residues. V shed 6 bases and J 6 bases; nucleotides not matched to a gene: 17. This chain's CDR3 is CASRSGRVSGIADTQYF. The CDR3 region has the DNA TGTGCCAGCAGGTCAGGAAGGGTTAGCGGGATCGCGGATACGCAGTATTTT.

This clone showed up many times. The chain uses TRBV7-3 and TRBJ2-7, with D possibly being TRBD1 (6 bases). CDR1 is SGHTA and CDR2 is FQGTGA in the germline V gene. The CDR3 length is 14 residues. Trimming took 2 bases from V and 4 from J, leaving 12 bases between them. The CDR3 loop is CASSLYPQGYEQYF. For the CDR3, the DNA is TGTGCCAGCAGCTTATATCCCCAGGGGTACGAGCAGTACTTC.

At least ten counts were recorded for this clone. This rearrangement joins TRBV5-4 to TRBJ2-6; D unresolved. The V gene's germline CDR1 is SGHNT and CDR2 YYREEE (reference sequence). The CDR3 spans 12 residues. Trimming left V 0 bases short and J 12 bases short, with 7 bases between. The CDR3, as DNA: TGTGCCAGCAGCTTGGGTTCGGGCGTCCTGACTTTC. Translation: CASSLGSGVLTF.

This clone rates as medium-sized. V usage is TRBV19 and J usage is TRBJ1-1; perhaps TRBD1 as D (6 bases). The germline V gene encodes CDR1 LNHDA and CDR2 SQIVND (reference sequence). The CDR3 sequence is 15 residues long. Trimming shortened V by 3 bases and J by 1 base, and 12 bases separated the two germline ends. CDR3 bases: TGTGCCAGTAGTATGCTAGGGGGACAGAACACTGAAGCTTTCTTT. Its translation: CASSMLGGQNTEAFF.

This clone was recorded at least ten times. J is TRBJ2-5 and V is TRBV19; 7 nucleotides match TRBD1. Germline V gene lookup returns CDR1 LNHDA and CDR2 SQIVND (reference sequence). The CDR3 consists of 16 residues. V dropped 3 bases and J dropped 3; count of bases not matched to a gene: 10. The CDR3 loop reads CASSIVRGQIEETQYF. CDR3 nucleotide sequence: TGTGCCAGTAGTATCGTTCGGGGACAGATCGAAGAGACCCAGTACTTC. The entire variable domain, with the rest obtained from reference TRBV19 and TRBJ2-5, is as follows: DGGITQSPKYLFRKEGQNVTLSCEQNLNHDAMYWYRQDPGQGLRLIYYSQIVNDFQKGDIAEGYSVSREKKESFPLTVTSAQKNPTAFYLCASSIVRGQIEETQYFGPGTRLLVL.

This clone was picked up many times. The rearrangement links TRBV6-1 to TRBJ2-7, with TRBD1 as a possible D gene (5 bases). The ends were cut back, 7 bases at V and 2 bases at J, with 12 bases in the middle. The CDR3 is made up of 13 amino acids. Germline CDR1 is MNHNS and CDR2 is SASEGT. CDR3 amino acids: CASTMDITYEQYF. The CDR3 nucleotides are TGTGCCAGCACAATGGACATAACCTACGAGCAGTACTTC.

This clone showed up many times. The chain combines TRBV5-1 with TRBJ2-3; D remains ambiguous. V was trimmed by 0 bases and J by 3 bases, leaving 11 bases between them. Looked up from germline, CDR1 is SGHRS and CDR2 is YFSETQ. The CDR3 extends over 15 amino acids. The CDR3 sequence is CASSLGSIGTDTQYF. The CDR3 nucleotides are TGCGCCAGCAGCTTGGGGAGTATAGGGACAGATACGCAGTATTTT.

This clone occurred many times. V gene TRBV4-2 combines with J gene TRBJ2-1; 8 bases map to TRBD2. V dropped 0 bases and J dropped 11; count of bases not matched to a gene: 12. CDR1 is LGHNA and CDR2 is YNFKEQ in the germline V gene. The CDR3 has 16 amino acids. The chain's CDR3 is CASSQDSRVTSDQQFF. The CDR3 bases are TGTGCCAGCAGCCAAGACAGCCGAGTGACTAGCGATCAGCAGTTCTTC.

This clone is medium-sized within its sample. The J gene is TRBJ2-7, the V gene TRBV10-3; the match to TRBD1 covers 9 bases. The CDR3 spans 14 residues. Trimming cost V 7 bases and J 4 bases; bases outside gene matches: 8. Germline assignment: CDR1 ENHRY and CDR2 SYGVKD. For the CDR3, the DNA is TGTGCCATCACCTCGGGACAGGGCTTGTACGAGCAGTACTTC. Its protein is CAITSGQGLYEQYF.

As to this clone: Given a much more abundant clone one base away, this may be a read error. The V and J genes are TRBV6-5 and TRBJ1-1; TRBD1 is a possible D gene (5 bases). Germline CDR1 and CDR2: MNHEY and SVGAGI. The CDR3 spans 13 residues. The V end lost 0 bases, the J end lost 9 bases, and 11 bases lay between the germline ends. This CDR3 is CASSYSGGTQAFF. CDR3 nucleotide sequence: TGTGCCAGCAGTTACTCGGGGGGAACTCAAGCTTTCTTT.

This clone appeared many times. The J gene is TRBJ1-2, the V gene TRBV19, with D possibly TRBD1 on 6 matching bases. The CDR3 is 14 amino acids. Deletions cut 7 bases from V and 9 bases from J, with 21 bases between. Germline lookup yields CDR1 LNHDA and CDR2 SQIVND (reference sequence). The CDR3 spells CASTPTGTGKSYTF. The DNA of the CDR3 is TGTGCCAGTACCCCAACGGGAACAGGGAAAAGCTACACCTTC.

Ten or more counts support this clone. The chain is built from TRBV14 and TRBJ2-5; 7 bases map to TRBD2. Germline CDR1 and CDR2: SGHDN and FVKESK. The CDR3 consists of 14 residues. Trimming cost V 5 bases and J 4 bases; bases outside gene matches: 7. CDR3 amino acids: CASSISGLPETQYF. The CDR3 bases are TGTGCCAGCAGCATTAGCGGGCTCCCAGAGACCCAGTACTTC.

Only a few counts were recorded for this clone. V is TRBV11-3 and J is TRBJ1-5; TRBD1 aligns across 8 bases. Germline CDR1 and CDR2: SGHNT and YENEEA. Unmatched junction bases numbered 11, after V lost 4 bases and J lost 0 bases. The CDR3 is 18 amino acids. CDR3 amino acids: CASSSPKPDRDSNQPQHF. The CDR3 DNA is TGTGCCAGCAGCTCCCCGAAGCCGGACAGGGATAGCAATCAGCCCCAGCATTTT.

This clone was picked up many times. This chain connects TRBV29-1 to TRBJ1-2; 8 bases are shared with TRBD1. V lost 6 bases and J lost 8; bases outside the gene matches: 11. The CDR3 length is 13 residues. In germline, CDR1 is SQVTM, CDR2 ANQGSEA. As DNA, the CDR3 is TGCAGCGTGCTAAGGCAGGGGGCAAGGGGCTACACCTTC. Its protein is CSVLRQGARGYTF.

This clone occurred many times. The chain couples TRBV5-1 to TRBJ2-2; no firm D call. The CDR3 has 16 amino acids. Trimming pared 0 bases from V and 6 bases from J, leaving 15 bases between. Germline CDR1 and CDR2: SGHRS and YFSETQ. Written as DNA, the CDR3 is TGCGCCAGCAGCTTGGAAGGCGGCCTATTTGCCGGGGAGCTGTTTTTT. It is translated as CASSLEGGLFAGELFF.

This clone has a count of ten or more. The chain uses TRBV7-6 and TRBJ2-3; 8 bases match TRBD2. Germline trimming cut 5 bases from V and 6 bases from J; bases unmatched to any gene: 13. The CDR3 loop spans 16 amino acids. Per the germline V gene, CDR1 is SGHVS and CDR2 is FNYEAQ. CDR3 DNA sequence: TGTGCCAGCAGCCCTCTAGCGGGCTGGAAGGCGGATACGCAGTATTTT. Protein: CASSPLAGWKADTQYF.

By share, this clone counts as medium-sized. The genes are TRBV5-4 and TRBJ2-1; D might be TRBD2 (5 bases). Germline V gene data show CDR1 as SGHNT and CDR2 as YYREEE (reference sequence). Trimming removed 2 bases at V and 3 bases at J, with 18 bases between. The CDR3 length is 17 residues. The CDR3 loop is CASSLLFGGYSYNEQFF. CDR3 coding DNA: TGTGCCAGCAGCTTATTGTTCGGCGGGTACAGCTACAATGAGCAGTTCTTC.

This clone was detected many times. The rearrangement joins TRBV12-3 or TRBV12-4 to TRBJ2-6; D uncertain. Trimming removed 2 bases from V and 0 bases from J, with 2 bases in between. The CDR3 totals 14 residues. CDR3 amino acids: CASSLHSGANVLTF. The CDR3 DNA sequence: TGTGCCAGCAGTTTACACTCTGGGGCCAACGTCCTGACTTTC.

This clone came up many times. V and J are TRBV7-3 and TRBJ2-3; tentative D call: TRBD1 (6 bases). This CDR3 spans 14 amino acids. Trimming shortened V by 2 bases and J by 2 bases, and 8 bases separated the two germline ends. Per germline, CDR1 SGHTA and CDR2 FQGTGA. CDR3 sequence: CASSLGQNTDTQYF. The CDR3 DNA follows: TGTGCCAGCAGCTTAGGACAGAACACAGATACGCAGTATTTT. Combining the CDR3 with reference TRBV7-3 and TRBJ2-3 gives the whole variable domain GAGVSQTPSNKVTEKGKYVELRCDPISGHTALYWYRQSLGQGPEFLIYFQGTGAADDSGLPNDRFFAVRPEGSVSTLKIQRTERGDSAVYLCASSLGQNTDTQYFGPGTRLTVL.

By share, this clone ranks as medium-sized. The chain uses TRBV19 and TRBJ1-1; TRBD1 might be the D (5 bases). The CDR3 contains 14 residues. The germline CDR1 and CDR2 sequences are LNHDA and SQIVND (reference sequence). With 3 bases removed from V and 5 bases from J, the gap between germline ends came to 13 bases. CDR3 sequence (DNA): TGTGCCAGTAGTATCCGGCAGGGTGAGACTGAAGCTTTCTTT. It is translated as CASSIRQGETEAFF.

This clone was seen ten or more times. The rearrangement uses TRBV7-9 and TRBJ2-5; the D gene is possibly TRBD1 (5 bases). CDR3 length: 15 amino acids. CDR1 SEHNR and CDR2 FQNEAQ come from the germline V gene (reference sequence). The ends were cut back, 2 bases at V and 1 base at J, with 11 bases in the middle. The CDR3 nucleotides read TGTGCCAGCAGCTTAAGCCAGGGCTTCCAAGAGACCCAGTACTTC. The encoded protein is CASSLSQGFQETQYF.

In its sample, this clone was seen many times. The V gene is TRBV12-3 or TRBV12-4, the J gene TRBJ1-4; perhaps TRBD1 as D (6 bases). V was trimmed by 0 bases and J by 8 bases, leaving 16 bases between them. The CDR3 runs to 16 residues. CDR3 sequence (DNA): TGTGCCAGCAGTTTAGCTGCAGGGGACATGGGAGAAAAACTGTTTTTT. The encoded protein is CASSLAAGDMGEKLFF.

This clone was recorded a few times. This chain's CDR3 is CASSYSQGDQETQYF. CDR3 DNA sequence: TGTGCCAGCAGTTACTCGCAGGGTGACCAAGAGACCCAGTACTTC. The chain carries TRBV6-5 and TRBJ2-5; D is perhaps TRBD1 (5 bases). The CDR3 is 15 amino acids. Trimming removed 0 bases from V and 0 bases from J, with 8 bases in between. Per the germline V gene, CDR1 is MNHEY and CDR2 is SVGAGI.

Many counts were recorded for this clone. V gene TRBV30 combines with J gene TRBJ1-5, with TRBD1 identical over 11 bases. V gave up 3 bases and J gave up 3 bases; unmatched junction bases: 4. CDR3 length: 15 amino acids. Germline V CDR1 and CDR2: GTSNPN, SVGIG (reference sequence). For the CDR3, the DNA is TGTGCCTGGAGGGACAGGGGGCGAGACAATCAGCCCCAGCATTTT. Its translation: CAWRDRGRDNQPQHF.

This clone was picked up many times. The genes are TRBV29-1 and TRBJ2-1, with TRBD2 matching over 7 bases. The CDR3 spans 13 residues. V gave up 7 bases and J gave up 3 bases; unmatched junction bases: 6. Germline CDR1 reads SQVTM; CDR2 reads ANQGSEA. The CDR3 nucleotides read TGCAGCGGCGGTCTAGCGGACTACAATGAGCAGTTCTTC. Its protein is CSGGLADYNEQFF.

This clone counts as medium-sized. This chain links TRBV6-2 or TRBV6-3 with TRBJ1-1; D gene unclear. Germline CDR1 reads MNHEY; CDR2 reads SVGEGT. The length of the CDR3 is 15 residues. With 6 bases removed from V and 1 base from J, the gap between germline ends came to 15 bases. The CDR3 spells CASRLGGLPNTEAFF. CDR3 nucleotide sequence: TGTGCCAGCAGACTGGGAGGACTACCGAACACTGAAGCTTTCTTT.

The sample holds many counts of this clone. V usage is TRBV19 and J usage is TRBJ1-3, with D possibly being TRBD1 (5 bases). The CDR3 totals 15 residues. Germline loops: CDR1 LNHDA, CDR2 SQIVND (reference sequence). Trimming cost V 11 bases and J 4 bases, with 21 bases left between them. The CDR3 spells CASSGSREAGNTIYF. The CDR3 nucleotides read TGTGCCTCCTCAGGGAGCAGGGAGGCCGGAAACACCATATATTTT.

This clone was seen ten or more times. This chain links TRBV6-5 with TRBJ1-2; maybe TRBD1 (6 bases). Trimming removed 6 bases at V and 3 bases at J, with 11 bases between. Germline CDR1 and CDR2: MNHEY and SVGAGI. The CDR3 contains 13 residues. The CDR3, as DNA: TGTGCCAGCAGAGGACAGAGGGACTATGGCTACACCTTC. As protein: CASRGQRDYGYTF.

Many counts were recorded for this clone. The gene calls are TRBV19 and TRBJ2-7, with 9 bases identical to TRBD1. Germline CDR1 LNHDA, CDR2 SQIVND (reference sequence). This CDR3 region has 16 residues. With V trimmed by 1 base and J by 4 bases, 8 bases remained unmatched. This chain's CDR3 is CASSIATGTGSYEQYF. The CDR3 bases are TGTGCCAGTAGTATAGCCACCGGGACAGGGTCGTACGAGCAGTACTTC.

In its sample, this clone is medium-sized. V is TRBV6-5 and J is TRBJ2-3; 10 bases match TRBD2. The J segment lost 6 bases and the V segment lost 2 bases, leaving 5 bases of the junction unmatched. The CDR3 runs to 15 residues. Germline-derived CDR1 and CDR2 are MNHEY and SVGAGI. For the CDR3, the DNA is TGTGCCAGCAGTTACGAAGGGACTAGCGCCGATACGCAGTATTTT. Amino acid sequence: CASSYEGTSADTQYF.